The source of this TCR beta chain is a study of tumor and adjacent non-tumor tissue in lung cancer. The CDR3 is 13 residues long. Looked up from germline, CDR1 is DFQATT and CDR2 is SNEGSKA (reference sequence). V was cut by 8 bases and J by 4 bases, with 17 bases left in between. No cell sorting was done before RNA was extracted from the tissue. A modified ARM-PCR protocol with three rounds of nested PCR amplified TCRbeta. TCRdb recomputed calls from the multiplex PCR reads with MiXCR, one row per CDR3 protein. This sample has more than 85,000 distinct CDR3 sequences; approximately 71% occur once, and the top ten carry 30% to 45%.

This receptor was obtained from a woman aged 60-75 years with non-small cell lung cancer. Source material: lung tumor tissue. The chain couples TRBV20-1 to TRBJ2-5; possibly TRBD2 for D (7 bases). The CDR3 here is CSPGEGWGETQYF. The DNA for the CDR3 is TGCAGTCCAGGGGAGGGGTGGGGAGAGACCCAGTACTTC.